Presented here are 5 T cell receptor beta chains from one specimen sequenced in a study of Ad26.COV2.S vaccination and SARS-CoV-2 variants. Documented treatment: 15 to 20 received Ad26.COV2.S at low or high dose, single or two shots; 5 received placebo; per-sample allocation not given. All samples were drawn on day 63, counting from the first vaccine or placebo injection. Some clones are missing from TCRdb's copy, which holds only in-frame ones; the method was immunoSEQ multiplex PCR. The repertoire consists of roughly 380,000 clones, with approximately 84% occurring once and the leading ten covering less than 4%. Material: peripheral blood, obtained in a trial of Ad26.COV2.S vaccine versus placebo. The receptors stem from a person between 18 and 60 years old who received the Ad26.COV2.S COVID-19 vaccine or a placebo.

The rearrangement joins TRBV24-1 to TRBJ2-1, with 12 bases matching TRBD2. Trimming at V came to 1 base and at J to 9 bases, leaving 12 bases not matched to a gene. This CDR3 comprises 18 residues. CDR1 and CDR2 from the germline V gene are KGHDR and SFDVKD. In nucleotides, the CDR3 is TGTGCCACCAGTGATTTCTTGTCGCTAGCGGGGGGGCCGGGTGAGCAGTTCTTC. It translates to CATSDFLSLAGGPGEQFF.

The sample holds a few counts of this clone. The chain has TRBV18 and TRBJ2-5; D uncertain. Trimming took off 0 bases at V and 1 base at J, with 3 bases between the two ends. Germline V CDR1 and CDR2: KGHSH, LQKENI. The CDR3 runs to 13 residues. CDR3 nucleotide sequence: TGTGCCAGCTCACCACCTAGCCAAGAGACCCAGTACTTC. Translation: CASSPPSQETQYF.

This clone appeared a single time. This chain uses TRBV7-2 with TRBJ2-1; D not resolved. V lost 0 bases to trimming and J lost 4 bases, with 16 bases between them. The CDR3 extends over 17 amino acids. Germline lookup yields CDR1 SGHTA and CDR2 FQGNSA. The CDR3: CASSLALGQEMYNEQFF. The CDR3 DNA sequence: TGTGCCAGCAGCTTAGCGCTTGGGCAAGAAATGTACAATGAGCAGTTCTTC.

This chain connects TRBV6-2 or TRBV6-3 to TRBJ1-2; the D gene is possibly TRBD1 (6 bases). CDR1 and CDR2 from the germline V gene are MNHEY and SVGEGT. The V end lost 2 bases, the J end lost 6 bases, and 13 bases lay between the germline ends. This CDR3 has 14 residues. CDR3 nucleotides: TGTGCCAGCAGTTACCACAGGGAGGGAAATGGCTACACCTTC. It encodes CASSYHREGNGYTF.

The sample holds many counts of this clone. The rearrangement uses TRBV9 and TRBJ2-7, with TRBD2 identical over 10 bases. The CDR3 covers 15 residues. Germline V gene lookup returns CDR1 SGDLS and CDR2 YYNGEE. V dropped 4 bases and J dropped 5; count of bases not matched to a gene: 9. Here the CDR3 DNA reads TGTGCCAGCAGCTCCCGAGCGGGAGGGGACGACGAGCAGTACTTC. Its protein is CASSSRAGGDDEQYF.